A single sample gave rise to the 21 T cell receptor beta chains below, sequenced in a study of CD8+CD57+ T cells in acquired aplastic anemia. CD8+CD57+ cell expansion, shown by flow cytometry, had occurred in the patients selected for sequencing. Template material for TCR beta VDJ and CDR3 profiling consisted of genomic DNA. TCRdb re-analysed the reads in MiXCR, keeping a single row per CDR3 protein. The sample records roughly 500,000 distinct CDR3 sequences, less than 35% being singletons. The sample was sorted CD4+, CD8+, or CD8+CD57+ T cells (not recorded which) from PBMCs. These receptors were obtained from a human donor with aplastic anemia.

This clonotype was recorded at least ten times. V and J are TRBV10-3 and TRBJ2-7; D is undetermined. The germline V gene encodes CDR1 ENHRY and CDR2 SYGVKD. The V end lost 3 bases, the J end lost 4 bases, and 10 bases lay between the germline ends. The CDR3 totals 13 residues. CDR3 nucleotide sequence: TGTGCCATCAGTGACGGAGCTCCGTACGAGCAGTACTTC. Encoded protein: CAISDGAPYEQYF.

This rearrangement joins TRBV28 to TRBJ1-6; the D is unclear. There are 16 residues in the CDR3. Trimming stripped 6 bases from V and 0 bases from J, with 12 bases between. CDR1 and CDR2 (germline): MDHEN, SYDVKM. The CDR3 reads CASRFSSISYNSPLHF. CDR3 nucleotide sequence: TGTGCCAGCAGGTTCTCATCTATCTCCTATAATTCACCCCTCCACTTT.

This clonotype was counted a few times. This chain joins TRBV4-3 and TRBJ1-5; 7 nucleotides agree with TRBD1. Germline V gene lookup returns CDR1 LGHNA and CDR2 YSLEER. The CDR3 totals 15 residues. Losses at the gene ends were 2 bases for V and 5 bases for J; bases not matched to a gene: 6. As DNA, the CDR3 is TGCGCCAGCAGCCAATGGGCAGGGGGGGATCAGCCCCAGCATTTT. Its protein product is CASSQWAGGDQPQHF.

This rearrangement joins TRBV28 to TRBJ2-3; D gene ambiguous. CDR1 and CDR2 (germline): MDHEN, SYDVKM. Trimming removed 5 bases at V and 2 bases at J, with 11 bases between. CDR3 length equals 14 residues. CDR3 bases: TGTGCCAGCAGTCCACATACTCTCACAGATACGCAGTATTTT. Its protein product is CASSPHTLTDTQYF.

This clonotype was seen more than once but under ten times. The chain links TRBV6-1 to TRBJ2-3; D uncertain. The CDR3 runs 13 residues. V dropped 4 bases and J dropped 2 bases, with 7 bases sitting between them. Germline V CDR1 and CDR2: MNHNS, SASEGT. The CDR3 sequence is CASSAELTDTQYF. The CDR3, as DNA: TGTGCCAGCAGTGCCGAGCTCACAGATACGCAGTATTTT.

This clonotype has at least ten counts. The DNA for the CDR3 is TGTGCCAGTAAGGGGACAGGGTTTTATCAGCCCCAGCATTTT. Amino acids: CASKGTGFYQPQHF. The chain carries TRBV19 and TRBJ1-5; 9 bases agree with TRBD1. Germline V gene data show CDR1 as LNHDA and CDR2 as SQIVND (reference sequence). The CDR3 sequence is 14 residues long. V dropped 7 bases and J dropped 5; count of bases not matched to a gene: 6.

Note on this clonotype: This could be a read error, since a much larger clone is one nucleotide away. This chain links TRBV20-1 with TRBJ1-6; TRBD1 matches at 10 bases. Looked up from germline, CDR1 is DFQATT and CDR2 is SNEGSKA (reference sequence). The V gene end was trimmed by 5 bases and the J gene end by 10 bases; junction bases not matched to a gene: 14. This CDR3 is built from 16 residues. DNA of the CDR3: TGCAGTGCTCCAATTACCGGGACAGGGGAAATGTCACCCCTCCACTTT. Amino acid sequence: CSAPITGTGEMSPLHF.

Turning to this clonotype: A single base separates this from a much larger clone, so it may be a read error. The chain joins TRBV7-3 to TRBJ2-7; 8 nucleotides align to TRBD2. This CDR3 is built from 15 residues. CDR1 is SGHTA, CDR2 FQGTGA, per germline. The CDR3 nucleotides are TGTGCCCGCAGCATCCTAGCGGGCGACTCCTACGAGCAGTACTTC. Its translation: CARSILAGDSYEQYF. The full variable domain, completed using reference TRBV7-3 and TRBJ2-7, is GAGVSQTPSNKVTEKGKYVELRCDPISGHTALYWYRQSLGQGPEFLIYFQGTGAADDSGLPNDRFFAVRPEGSVSTLKIQRTERGDSAVYLCARSILAGDSYEQYFGPGTRLTVT.

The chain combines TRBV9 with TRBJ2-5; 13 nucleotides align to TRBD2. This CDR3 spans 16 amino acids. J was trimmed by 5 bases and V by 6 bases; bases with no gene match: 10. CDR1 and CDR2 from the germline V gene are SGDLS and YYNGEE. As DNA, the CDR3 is TGTGCCAGCACTCTCACTAGCGGGGGGGCCTTTGAGACCCAGTACTTC. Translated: CASTLTSGGAFETQYF.

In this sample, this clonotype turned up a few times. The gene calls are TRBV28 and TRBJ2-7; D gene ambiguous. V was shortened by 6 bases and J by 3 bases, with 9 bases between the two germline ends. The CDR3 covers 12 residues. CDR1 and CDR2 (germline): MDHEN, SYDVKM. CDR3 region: CASRTEGYEQYF. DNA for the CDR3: TGTGCCAGCAGGACGGAAGGCTACGAGCAGTACTTC.

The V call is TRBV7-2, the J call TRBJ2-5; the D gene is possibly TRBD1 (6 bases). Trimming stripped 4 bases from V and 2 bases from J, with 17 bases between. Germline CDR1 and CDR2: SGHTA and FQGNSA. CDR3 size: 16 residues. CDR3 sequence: CASSYWNRVWQETQYF. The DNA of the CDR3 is TGTGCCAGCAGCTACTGGAACAGGGTTTGGCAAGAGACCCAGTACTTC.

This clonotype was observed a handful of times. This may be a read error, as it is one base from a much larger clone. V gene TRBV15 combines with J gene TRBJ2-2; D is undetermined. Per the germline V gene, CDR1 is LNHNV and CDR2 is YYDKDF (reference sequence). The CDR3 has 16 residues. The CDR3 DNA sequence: TGTGCCACCAGCGGAGATTCAATCTCGAACACCGGGGAGCTGTTTTTT. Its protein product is CATSGDSISNTGELFF.

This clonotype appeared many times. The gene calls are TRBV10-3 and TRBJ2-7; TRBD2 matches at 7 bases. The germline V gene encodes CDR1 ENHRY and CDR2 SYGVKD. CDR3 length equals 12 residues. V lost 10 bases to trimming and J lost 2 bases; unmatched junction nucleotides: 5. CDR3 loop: CATGGGTYEQYF. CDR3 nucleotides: TGTGCCACTGGCGGGGGTACCTACGAGCAGTACTTC.

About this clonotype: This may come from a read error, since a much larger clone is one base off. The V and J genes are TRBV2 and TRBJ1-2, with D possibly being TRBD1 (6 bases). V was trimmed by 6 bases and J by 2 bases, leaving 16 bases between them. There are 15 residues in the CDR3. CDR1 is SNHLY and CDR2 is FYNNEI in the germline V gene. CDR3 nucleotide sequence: TGTGCCAGCAGCTTACGGGTGGGGGCCAACTATGGCTACACCTTC. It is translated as CASSLRVGANYGYTF.

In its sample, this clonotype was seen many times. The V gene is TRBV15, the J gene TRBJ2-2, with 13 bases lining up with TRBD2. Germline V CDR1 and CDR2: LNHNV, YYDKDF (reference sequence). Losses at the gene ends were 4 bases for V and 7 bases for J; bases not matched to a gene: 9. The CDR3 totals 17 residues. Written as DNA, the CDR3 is TGTGCCACCAGCACTGGGACTAGCGGGACCGGGGGCGGGGAGCTGTTTTTT. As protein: CATSTGTSGTGGGELFF.

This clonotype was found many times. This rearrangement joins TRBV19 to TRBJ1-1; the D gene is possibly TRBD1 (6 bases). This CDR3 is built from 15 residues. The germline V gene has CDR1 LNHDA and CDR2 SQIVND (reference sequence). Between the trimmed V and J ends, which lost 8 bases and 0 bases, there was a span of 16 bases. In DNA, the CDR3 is TGTGCCAGTTCAATGCGGGACACCGTGAACACTGAAGCTTTCTTT. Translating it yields CASSMRDTVNTEAFF.

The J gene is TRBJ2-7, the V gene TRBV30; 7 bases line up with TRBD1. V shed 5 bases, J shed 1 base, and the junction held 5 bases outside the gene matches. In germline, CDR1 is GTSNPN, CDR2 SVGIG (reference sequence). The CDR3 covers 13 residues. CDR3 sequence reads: CAWQGQPSYEQYF. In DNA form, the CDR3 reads TGTGCCTGGCAGGGACAGCCATCCTACGAGCAGTACTTC. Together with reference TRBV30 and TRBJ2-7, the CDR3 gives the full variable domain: SQTIHQWPATLVQPVGSPLSLECTVEGTSNPNLYWYRQAAGRGLQLLFYSVGIGQISSEVPQNLSASRPQDRQFILSSKKLLLSDSGFYLCAWQGQPSYEQYFGPGTRLTVT.

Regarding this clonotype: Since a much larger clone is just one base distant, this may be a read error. CDR3 protein: CATSRDRGSYSEQFF. CDR3 nucleotide sequence: TGTGCCACCAGCAGGGACAGGGGCTCCTACAGTGAGCAGTTCTTC. The chain recombines TRBV15 with TRBJ2-1; TRBD1 matches 9 bases. The length of the CDR3 is 15 residues. Germline V lookup: CDR1 LNHNV, CDR2 YYDKDF (reference sequence).

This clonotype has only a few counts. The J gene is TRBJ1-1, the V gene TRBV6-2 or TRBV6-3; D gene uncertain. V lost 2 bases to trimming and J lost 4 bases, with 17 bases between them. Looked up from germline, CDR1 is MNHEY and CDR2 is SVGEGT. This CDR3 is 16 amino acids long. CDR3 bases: TGTGCCAGCAGTTACCTTCGGGAAATCGGGTCCACTGAAGCTTTCTTT. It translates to CASSYLREIGSTEAFF.

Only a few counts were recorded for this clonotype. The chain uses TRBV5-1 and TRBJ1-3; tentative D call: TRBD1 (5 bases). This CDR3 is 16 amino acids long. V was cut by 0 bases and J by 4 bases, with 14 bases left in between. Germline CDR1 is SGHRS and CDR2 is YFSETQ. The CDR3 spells CASSLEGFLYGNTIYF. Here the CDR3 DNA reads TGCGCCAGCAGCTTGGAGGGGTTCCTATACGGAAACACCATATATTTT.

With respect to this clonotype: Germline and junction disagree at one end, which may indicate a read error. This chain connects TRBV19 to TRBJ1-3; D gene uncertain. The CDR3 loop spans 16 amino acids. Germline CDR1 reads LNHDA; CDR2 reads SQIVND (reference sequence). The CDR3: CASSIYGRLSGNAIYF. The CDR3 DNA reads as TGTGCCAGTAGTATATACGGACGCCTCTCTGGAAACGCCATATATTTT.